This passage covers 10 T cell receptor beta chains from one sample sequenced in a study of blood T cell repertoires in COVID-19. Only in-frame clones appear in the TCRdb table, and some are missing; sequencing was by immunoSEQ multiplex PCR. Among 200,000 to 250,000 clones listed, approximately 80% were seen once. Sequencing was carried out using peripheral blood. These receptor sequences come from a woman aged 80 or over with active or convalescent COVID-19.

This sequence joins TRBV14 and TRBJ1-1, with 9 bases identical to TRBD1. CDR1 is SGHDN and CDR2 is FVKESK in the germline V gene. The CDR3 is 18 residues long. Trimming took 1 base from V and 2 from J; bases not matched to a gene: 11. The DNA for the CDR3 is TGTGCCAGCAGCCAAGGATTACAGGGGGCGTGGGTTAACACTGAAGCTTTCTTT. It is translated as CASSQGLQGAWVNTEAFF.

The rearrangement links TRBV5-1 to TRBJ2-7; 7 bases are shared with TRBD1. The V and J ends lost 4 bases and 2 bases, in that order; junction bases with no gene match: 12. This CDR3 spans 16 amino acids. The germline CDR1 and CDR2 sequences are SGHRS and YFSETQ. The CDR3 coding sequence is TGCGCCAGCAGCGGATCCGGGACAGAGGTTACCTACGAGCAGTACTTC. Amino acid sequence: CASSGSGTEVTYEQYF. The variable domain in full, completed from reference TRBV5-1 and TRBJ2-7, reads KAGVTQTPRYLIKTRGQQVTLSCSPISGHRSVSWYQQTPGQGLQFLFEYFSETQRNKGNFPGRFSGRQFSNSRSEMNVSTLELGDSALYLCASSGSGTEVTYEQYFGPGTRLTVT.

The count of this clone is one. The rearrangement joins TRBV21-1 to TRBJ2-7; the D call TRBD2 from the table was never checked on the DNA. TRBV21-1 is marked as a pseudogene. This CDR3 region has 11 residues. CDR3: CASTYLSQQYF. CDR3 DNA: TGTGCCAGCACCTATTTGTCCCAGCAGTACTTC.

This chain links TRBV10-3 with TRBJ2-2; TRBD1 matches at 9 bases. This CDR3 spans 13 amino acids. Germline loops: CDR1 ENHRY, CDR2 SYGVKD. J was trimmed by 3 bases and V by 10 bases; bases with no gene match: 3. CDR3 sequence: CANRDRDTGELFF. CDR3 nucleotides: TGTGCCAACCGGGACAGGGACACCGGGGAGCTGTTTTTT.

V and J are TRBV7-3 and TRBJ2-2; D possibly corresponds to TRBD1 (5 bases). The CDR3 covers 16 residues. V was clipped by 5 bases and J by 1 base, with 14 bases between them. Germline values: CDR1 SGHTA, CDR2 FQGTGA. Here the CDR3 reads CASSPQGGWNTGELFF. The CDR3 DNA reads TGTGCCAGCAGCCCGCAGGGTGGGTGGAACACCGGGGAGCTGTTTTTT.

The chain has TRBV11-2 and TRBJ2-7; 8 positions match TRBD1. J gave up 1 base and V 6 bases, and 5 bases lay outside the gene matches. The CDR3 loop spans 14 amino acids. Germline CDR1 SGHAT, CDR2 FQNNGV. The CDR3 is CASSHGQGSYEQYF. The CDR3 nucleotides are TGTGCCAGCAGTCATGGACAGGGTTCCTACGAGCAGTACTTC.

This chain joins TRBV4-3 and TRBJ2-3; D perhaps matches TRBD2 (6 bases). CDR3 size: 15 residues. Germline V lookup: CDR1 LGHNA, CDR2 YSLEER. Trimming shortened V by 3 bases and J by 3 bases, and 13 bases separated the two germline ends. The CDR3 loop reads CASSHPGSKTDTQYF. DNA for the CDR3: TGCGCCAGCAGCCACCCCGGGAGTAAGACAGATACGCAGTATTTT.

The rearrangement uses TRBV28 and TRBJ1-2, with a tentative D call TRBD1 (6 bases). The CDR3 contains 14 residues. V lost 2 bases, J lost 8 bases, and 15 bases lay in between. CDR1 and CDR2 (germline): MDHEN, SYDVKM. CDR3 in DNA: TGTGCCAGCAGTTTACACCGGGACATGGAGGGCTACACCTTC. This translates into CASSLHRDMEGYTF.

This chain uses TRBV27 with TRBJ1-5; no clear D gene. The CDR3 spans 16 residues. Germline loops: CDR1 MNHEY, CDR2 SMNVEV (reference sequence). V was shortened by 0 bases and J by 2 bases, with 11 bases between the two germline ends. The CDR3 DNA reads as TGTGCCAGCAGTTTATCATCGGGCGGGGGCAATCAGCCCCAGCATTTT. Amino acids: CASSLSSGGGNQPQHF.

The rearrangement uses TRBV6-2 or TRBV6-3 and TRBJ2-3; 11 bases fit TRBD1. J gave up 3 bases and V 5 bases, and 10 bases lay outside the gene matches. Germline V gene sequence: CDR1 MNHEY, CDR2 SVGEGT. The CDR3 consists of 17 residues. DNA for the CDR3: TGTGCCAGCAGTGATGGACAGGGGGCGAGGTGGACAGATACGCAGTATTTT. Protein product: CASSDGQGARWTDTQYF.